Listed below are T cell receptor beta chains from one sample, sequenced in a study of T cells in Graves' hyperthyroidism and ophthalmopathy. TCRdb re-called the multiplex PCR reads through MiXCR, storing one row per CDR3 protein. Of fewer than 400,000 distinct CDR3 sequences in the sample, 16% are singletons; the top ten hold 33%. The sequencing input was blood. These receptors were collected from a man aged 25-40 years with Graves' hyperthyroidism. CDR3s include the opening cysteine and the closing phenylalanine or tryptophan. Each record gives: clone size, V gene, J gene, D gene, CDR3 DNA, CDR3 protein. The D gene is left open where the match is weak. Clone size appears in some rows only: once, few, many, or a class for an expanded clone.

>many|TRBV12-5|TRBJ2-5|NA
TGTGCTAGTGGCAAGGACTTCACGGAGACCCAGTACTTC
CASGKDFTETQYF
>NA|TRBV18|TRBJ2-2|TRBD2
TGTGCCAGCTCTTCGTGGTCACTAGCGGGAACCAACACCGGGGAGCTGTTTTTT
CASSSWSLAGTNTGELFF
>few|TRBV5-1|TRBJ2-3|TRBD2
TGCGCCAGCAGCTTTAAACTAGCGGGGCCTGGGGGTACGCAGTATTTT
CASSFKLAGPGGTQYF
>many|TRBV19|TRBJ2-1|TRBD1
TGTGCCAGTAGTTCGGGACAGGGTCTATACAATGAGCAGTTCTTC
CASSSGQGLYNEQFF
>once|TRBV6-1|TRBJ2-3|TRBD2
TGTGCCGGCCAGGGCGAACCGGGACTAGTCACAGATACGCAGTATTTT
CAGQGEPGLVTDTQYF
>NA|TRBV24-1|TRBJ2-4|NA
TGTGCCACCAGTGACCCCGGGGCGAAAAACATTCAGTACTTC
CATSDPGAKNIQYF
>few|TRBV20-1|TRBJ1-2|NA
TGCAGTGCTAGAGCCCCGCTGGTCGGCAGGACCTATGGCTACACCTTC
CSARAPLVGRTYGYTF
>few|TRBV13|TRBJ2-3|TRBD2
TGTGCCAGCAGCCGACTAGCGAAAGATACGCAGTATTTT
CASSRLAKDTQYF
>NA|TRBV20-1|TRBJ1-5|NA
TGCAGTGCTAGAGGTAGTGGGAACAACAATCAGCCCCAGCATTTT
CSARGSGNNNQPQHF
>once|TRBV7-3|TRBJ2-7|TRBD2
TGTGCCAGCGGTTCTAGCGGTAACACCGGGACTAGATATGGTGCGCAGTACTTC
CASGSSGNTGTRYGAQYF
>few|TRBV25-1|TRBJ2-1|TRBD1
TGTGCCAGCAGTGAATCAGGGGGAATTCATCGTAATGAGCAGTTCTTC
CASSESGGIHRNEQFF
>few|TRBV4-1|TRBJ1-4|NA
TGCGCCAGCAGCCCGCCGTGGGGAAATGAAAAACTGTTTTTT
CASSPPWGNEKLFF
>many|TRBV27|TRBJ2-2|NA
TGTGCCAGCAGGATTGGCCGAGCCGGGGAGCTGTTTTTT
CASRIGRAGELFF
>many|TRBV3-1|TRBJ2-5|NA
TGTGCCAGCAGCCACGCGGGCAGGCACCAAGAGACCCAGTACTTC
CASSHAGRHQETQYF
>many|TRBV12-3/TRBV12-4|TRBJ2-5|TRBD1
TGTGCCAGCAGTTTGACAGGGGGGGAAGAGACCCAGTACTTC
CASSLTGGEETQYF
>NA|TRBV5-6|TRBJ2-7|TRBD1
TGTGCCAGCAGCTTACAGGGGAACCCCTACGAGCAGTACTTC
CASSLQGNPYEQYF
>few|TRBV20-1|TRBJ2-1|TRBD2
TGCAGTGCTCCCCTCAGTATGGCTAGCGCCGGGGGGGGTGAGCAGTTCTTC
CSAPLSMASAGGGEQFF
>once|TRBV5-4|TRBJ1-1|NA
TGTGCCAGCAGCTTGGCGATTACTTCCGAAGCTTTCTTT
CASSLAITSEAFF
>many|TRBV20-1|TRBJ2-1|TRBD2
TGCAGTGCTAGGGGGGCTAGCGGGAGAGGTACGAATGAGCAGTTCTTC
CSARGASGRGTNEQFF
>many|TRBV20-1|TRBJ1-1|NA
TGCAGTGGACGAGAGGGGCGGAGGAACACTGAAGCTTTCTTT
CSGREGRRNTEAFF
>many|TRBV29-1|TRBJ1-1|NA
TGCAGCGTTGGGAGGGCGCAGGGCACTGAAGCTTTCTTT
CSVGRAQGTEAFF
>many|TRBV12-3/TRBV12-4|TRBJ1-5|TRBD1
TGTGCCAGCAGTTTTTCCTTTACGCCGAATGACAGGGGGCGAAATCAGCCCCAGCATTTT
CASSFSFTPNDRGRNQPQHF
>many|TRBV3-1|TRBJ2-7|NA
TGTGCCAGCAGCCAAGTTCTTGACCCCGCCTACGAGCAGTACTTC
CASSQVLDPAYEQYF
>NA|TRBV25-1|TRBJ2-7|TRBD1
TGTGCCAGCAGTGAATACGGGACAGGGCACGAGCAGTACTTC
CASSEYGTGHEQYF
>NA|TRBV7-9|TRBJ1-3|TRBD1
TGTGCCAGCAGCTTACAGGGGGCCATCTCTGGAAACACCATATATTTT
CASSLQGAISGNTIYF
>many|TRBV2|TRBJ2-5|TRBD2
TGTGCCAGCAGTAAACTAGCGGGGGCCGAAGAGACCCAGTACTTC
CASSKLAGAEETQYF
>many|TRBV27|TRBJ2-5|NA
TGTGCCAGCAGTTTAAGTGTTTCCGAGACCCAGTACTTC
CASSLSVSETQYF
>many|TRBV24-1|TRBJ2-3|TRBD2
TGTGCCACCAGTGCGGGACTAGCGGGAGACTTGACAGATACGCAGTATTTT
CATSAGLAGDLTDTQYF
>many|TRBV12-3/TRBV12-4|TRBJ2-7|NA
TGTGCCAGCAGACAAACGACGGGCTCGGACGAGCAGTACTTC
CASRQTTGSDEQYF